One and the same sample provided the 26 T cell receptor beta chains below, sequenced in a study of cytomegalovirus exposure and HLA in healthy donors. Primers: 60 Vbeta forward and 13 Jbeta reverse. Using immunoSEQ multiplex PCR, the repertoire was profiled, and TCRdb retains in-frame clones only, with some absent. The profile shows 250,000 to 350,000 clones, under 90% of them singletons. Sequencing was carried out using PBMCs. These receptors all come from a girl aged 2 to 10 in good health and CMV-seronegative.

This chain uses TRBV6-1 with TRBJ2-7; D is unclear. The germline V and J ends were trimmed by 6 bases and 7 bases, with 16 bases remaining between them. Per the germline V gene, CDR1 is MNHNS and CDR2 is SASEGT. This CDR3 is built from 13 residues. The CDR3 region has the DNA TGTGCCAGCAGACCTAGGCTCACGGAAGAGCAGTACTTC. Amino acids: CASRPRLTEEQYF.

This chain connects TRBV9 to TRBJ1-1; D may be TRBD1 (5 bases). Trimming left V 6 bases short and J 4 bases short, with 25 bases between. The CDR3 runs to 17 residues. In germline, CDR1 is SGDLS, CDR2 YYNGEE. The DNA of the CDR3 is TGTGCCAGCAACCCCACAGGTATAATATATGAAACCACTGAAGCTTTCTTT. It is translated as CASNPTGIIYETTEAFF.

This clone appeared once. The chain is built from TRBV28 and TRBJ1-1; D not certain. The V gene's germline CDR1 is MDHEN and CDR2 SYDVKM. This CDR3 is built from 12 residues. V dropped 3 bases and J dropped 5 bases, with 7 bases sitting between them. This CDR3 is CASSFPRTEAFF. The CDR3 nucleotides are TGTGCCAGCAGTTTCCCGAGGACTGAAGCTTTCTTT.

The chain joins TRBV7-8 to TRBJ2-5, with 10 bases lining up with TRBD2. V trimming: 5 bases; J trimming: 1 base; junction bases outside the gene matches: 7. The germline V gene has CDR1 SGHVS and CDR2 FQNEAQ. This CDR3 contains 16 residues. The CDR3 sequence: CASSARLAGAQETQYF. In nucleotides, the CDR3 is TGTGCCAGCAGCGCAAGGCTAGCGGGAGCCCAAGAGACCCAGTACTTC.

This clone has a single count. V usage is TRBV5-1 and J usage is TRBJ1-2; the D gene is possibly TRBD1 (5 bases). CDR3 length equals 12 residues. Trimming removed 3 bases at V and 4 bases at J, with 7 bases between. Germline CDR1 and CDR2: SGHRS and YFSETQ. The CDR3 DNA is TGCGCCAGCAGCTCGACAGTCTATGGCTACACCTTC. This codes for CASSSTVYGYTF.

This clone came up once. The chain combines TRBV30 with TRBJ1-1, with D possibly TRBD1 on 5 matching bases. Germline CDR1 is GTSNPN and CDR2 is SVGIG (reference sequence). This CDR3 has 16 residues. Trimming pared 2 bases from V and 1 base from J, leaving 17 bases between. The CDR3 here is CAWSPLTDLSNTEAFF. The CDR3 DNA follows: TGTGCCTGGAGTCCACTGACAGACCTGTCGAACACTGAAGCTTTCTTT.

This clone was recorded only once. The V gene is TRBV9, the J gene TRBJ2-3; TRBD1 aligns across 9 bases. The germline V gene encodes CDR1 SGDLS and CDR2 YYNGEE. V shed 5 bases, J shed 8 bases, and the junction held 12 bases outside the gene matches. The CDR3 contains 15 residues. The CDR3 bases are TGTGCCAGCAGTAGACAGGGGGAACCGGATGGTACGCAGTATTTT. It specifies CASSRQGEPDGTQYF.

CDR3 coding DNA: TGCGCCAGCAGCTTAGCGGGGGGCCGCCACAATGAGCAGTTCTTC. This gives the protein CASSLAGGRHNEQFF. The chain carries TRBV5-1 and TRBJ2-1, with 9 bases that match TRBD2. The CDR3 is 15 residues long. The J segment lost 5 bases and the V segment lost 2 bases, leaving 5 bases of the junction unmatched. The V gene's germline CDR1 is SGHRS and CDR2 YFSETQ.

This clone was found once. The chain combines TRBV19 with TRBJ2-3; the D is unclear. The CDR3 is 14 residues long. Trimming took off 2 bases at V and 0 bases at J, with 6 bases between the two ends. Germline-derived CDR1 and CDR2 are LNHDA and SQIVND (reference sequence). The CDR3 reads CASSIPGSTDTQYF. As DNA, the CDR3 is TGTGCCAGTAGTATACCGGGTAGCACAGATACGCAGTATTTT. The full variable domain, in which reference TRBV19 and TRBJ2-3 provide the parts outside the CDR3, is DGGITQSPKYLFRKEGQNVTLSCEQNLNHDAMYWYRQDPGQGLRLIYYSQIVNDFQKGDIAEGYSVSREKKESFPLTVTSAQKNPTAFYLCASSIPGSTDTQYFGPGTRLTVL.

This chain connects TRBV19 to TRBJ1-1; 9 nucleotides agree with TRBD1. V was clipped by 4 bases and J by 6 bases; unmatched bases: 6. Germline V gene sequence: CDR1 LNHDA, CDR2 SQIVND (reference sequence). This CDR3 region has 14 residues. CDR3 sequence: CASSRWTGAPEAFF. CDR3 in DNA: TGTGCCAGTAGTAGATGGACAGGGGCTCCTGAAGCTTTCTTT.

This clone was counted a single time. The chain recombines TRBV14 with TRBJ2-5; 13 bases line up with TRBD2. The germline gives CDR1 SGHDN, CDR2 FVKESK. J lost 2 bases, V lost 2 bases, and 5 bases had no gene match. CDR3 length equals 17 residues. The chain's CDR3 is CASSQFLTSGGQETQYF. The CDR3 DNA follows: TGTGCCAGCAGCCAATTCTTGACTAGCGGGGGGCAAGAGACCCAGTACTTC.

The chain uses TRBV6-6 and TRBJ1-1; D remains unclear. The ends were cut back, 5 bases at V and 3 bases at J, with 16 bases in the middle. The CDR3 sequence is 15 residues long. CDR1 is MNHNY, CDR2 SVGAGI, per germline (reference sequence). CDR3 sequence: CASSPTRKWDTEAFF. The CDR3 DNA reads TGTGCCAGCAGTCCCACGAGGAAGTGGGACACTGAAGCTTTCTTT.

The gene calls are TRBV6-5 and TRBJ2-1, with D perhaps matching TRBD2 (6 bases). Trimming cost V 7 bases and J 6 bases, with 13 bases left between them. CDR3 length equals 13 residues. The germline gives CDR1 MNHEY, CDR2 SVGAGI. For the CDR3, the DNA is TGTGCCAGCACCAGACTAGATAGCAATGAGCAGTTCTTC. Residues: CASTRLDSNEQFF.

CDR3 nucleotides: TGCGCCAGCAGCCCGTCAGGACAGAACTATGGCTACACCTTC. It translates to CASSPSGQNYGYTF. The rearrangement uses TRBV5-1 and TRBJ1-2; D perhaps matches TRBD1 (6 bases). This CDR3 is 14 amino acids long. Germline CDR1 and CDR2: SGHRS and YFSETQ. V lost 4 bases and J 2 bases, leaving 12 bases between the germline ends.

This clone has only one observation. The chain has TRBV6-4 and TRBJ2-3, with D perhaps TRBD2 (5 bases). V gave up 4 bases and J gave up 1 base, with 9 bases separating them. CDR1 MRHNA and CDR2 SNTAGT come from the germline V gene. The CDR3 covers 14 residues. The CDR3 DNA reads as TGTGCCAGCAGTGGAGGGAGTGGCACAGATACGCAGTATTTT. It is translated as CASSGGSGTDTQYF.

In its sample, this clone was seen a few times. V is TRBV19 and J is TRBJ2-1; the match to TRBD2 covers 10 bases. V was clipped by 1 base and J by 0 bases; unmatched bases: 0. The CDR3 has 16 residues. From germline, CDR1 is LNHDA and CDR2 SQIVND (reference sequence). CDR3 loop: CASSIGTSGSYNEQFF. The CDR3 nucleotides read TGTGCCAGTAGTATAGGGACTAGCGGCTCCTACAATGAGCAGTTCTTC.

This clone was counted between two and nine times. The gene calls are TRBV28 and TRBJ1-1; no firm D call. Germline assignment: CDR1 MDHEN and CDR2 SYDVKM. The CDR3 is made up of 17 amino acids. Trimming removed 6 bases at V and 3 bases at J, with 23 bases between. The CDR3 nucleotides are TGTGCCAGCAGAAAACTGGTACCCGACACTTCGCACACTGAAGCTTTCTTT. Residues: CASRKLVPDTSHTEAFF.

This rearrangement joins TRBV6-1 to TRBJ2-5, with 8 nucleotides matching TRBD2. Gene TRBJ2-7 matches the end of the DNA better, so the J call may be wrong. The germline V gene has CDR1 MNHNS and CDR2 SASEGT. This CDR3 region has 16 residues. The CDR3: CASSDVVTSDSYEQYF. CDR3 nucleotide sequence: TGTGCCAGCAGTGATGTGGTGACTAGCGACTCCTACGAGCAGTACTTC.

The chain recombines TRBV20-1 with TRBJ2-4, with a tentative D call TRBD2 (5 bases). The germline CDR1 and CDR2 sequences are DFQATT and SNEGSKA (reference sequence). The CDR3 extends over 9 amino acids. The V gene lost 8 bases and the J gene lost 16 bases, with 15 bases spanning the gap. The CDR3 DNA follows: TGCAGTCCCGGGGAGCACTACTACTTC. As protein: CSPGEHYYF.

V gene TRBV19 combines with J gene TRBJ2-3, with 9 bases that match TRBD2. Germline V gene data show CDR1 as LNHDA and CDR2 as SQIVND (reference sequence). This CDR3 comprises 16 residues. Trimming removed 1 base from V and 2 bases from J; junction bases left unmatched: 4. The CDR3 DNA is TGTGCCAGTAGTATAGGAAGCGGGGGGCTCACAGATACGCAGTATTTT. This sequence encodes CASSIGSGGLTDTQYF.

This CDR3 is CASSKGLAGWVEQFF. DNA for the CDR3: TGTGCCAGCAGCAAGGGACTAGCGGGATGGGTTGAGCAGTTCTTC. The rearrangement links TRBV27 to TRBJ2-1; TRBD2 agrees at 13 bases. The V gene's germline CDR1 is MNHEY and CDR2 SMNVEV (reference sequence). J was trimmed by 9 bases and V by 6 bases; bases with no gene match: 8. The CDR3 runs 15 residues.

The chain employs TRBV5-1 and TRBJ2-6; TRBD2 might be the D (5 bases). Germline values: CDR1 SGHRS, CDR2 YFSETQ. The CDR3 totals 17 residues. V lost 0 bases, J lost 0 bases, and 10 bases lay in between. DNA of the CDR3: TGCGCCAGCAGCTTGGCAGCGGAAAGCTCTGGGGCCAACGTCCTGACTTTC. This gives the protein CASSLAAESSGANVLTF.

The chain recombines TRBV7-9 with TRBJ1-6; D is perhaps TRBD1 (6 bases). Trimming took 1 base from V and 7 from J, leaving 8 bases between them. Germline V gene data show CDR1 as SEHNR and CDR2 as FQNEAQ (reference sequence). The CDR3 runs 14 residues. This chain's CDR3 is CASSLEQGNSPLHF. The CDR3 DNA reads as TGTGCCAGCAGCTTAGAGCAGGGGAATTCACCCCTCCACTTT. The whole variable domain, remainder taken from reference TRBV7-9 and TRBJ1-6, is DTGVSQNPRHKITKRGQNVTFRCDPISEHNRLYWYRQTLGQGPEFLTYFQNEAQLEKSRLLSDRFSAERPKGSFSTLEIQRTEQGDSAMYLCASSLEQGNSPLHFGNGTRLTVT.

The rearrangement joins TRBV5-6 to TRBJ2-5; D is uncertain. There are 13 residues in the CDR3. Trimming shortened V by 0 bases and J by 3 bases, and 6 bases separated the two germline ends. CDR1 and CDR2 (germline): SGHDT, YYEEEE. The DNA for the CDR3 is TGTGCCAGCAGCTTGGCCGGTAAAGAGACCCAGTACTTC. Protein: CASSLAGKETQYF.

V gene TRBV5-5 combines with J gene TRBJ1-4, with 7 bases lining up with TRBD1. Germline assignment: CDR1 SGHKS and CDR2 YYEKEE (reference sequence). Losses at the gene ends were 4 bases for V and 5 bases for J; bases not matched to a gene: 5. CDR3 length: 14 residues. The CDR3 protein is CASSLTGLNEKLFF. CDR3 nucleotides: TGTGCCAGCAGCCTGACAGGGTTGAATGAAAAACTGTTTTTT. The full variable domain, its missing parts supplied by reference TRBV5-5 and TRBJ1-4, is DAGVTQSPTHLIKTRGQQVTLRCSPISGHKSVSWYQQVLGQGPQFIFQYYEKEERGRGNFPDRFSARQFPNYSSELNVNALLLGDSALYLCASSLTGLNEKLFFGSGTQLSVL.

The CDR3 DNA sequence: TGTGCCAGCTCACCGATTCGGAGCCCTGAAGCTTTCTTT. Amino acid sequence: CASSPIRSPEAFF. The rearrangement joins TRBV18 to TRBJ1-1; no clear D gene. Per the germline V gene, CDR1 is KGHSH and CDR2 is LQKENI. This CDR3 spans 13 amino acids. V was trimmed by 3 bases and J by 6 bases, leaving 11 bases between them.